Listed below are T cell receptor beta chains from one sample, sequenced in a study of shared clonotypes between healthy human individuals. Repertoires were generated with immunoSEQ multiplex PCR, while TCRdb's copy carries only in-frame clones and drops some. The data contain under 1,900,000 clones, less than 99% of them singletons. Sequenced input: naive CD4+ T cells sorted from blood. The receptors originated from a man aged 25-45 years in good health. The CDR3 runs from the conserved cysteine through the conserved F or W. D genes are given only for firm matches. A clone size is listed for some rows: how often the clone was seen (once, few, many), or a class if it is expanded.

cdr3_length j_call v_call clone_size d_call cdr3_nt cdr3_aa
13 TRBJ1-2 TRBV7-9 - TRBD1 TGTGCCAGCAGCCCAGGGGGCCTCTATGGCTACACCTTC CASSPGGLYGYTF
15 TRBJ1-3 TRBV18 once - TGTGCCAGCTCACAAGGACCGCTCCCGGGAAACACCATATATTTT CASSQGPLPGNTIYF
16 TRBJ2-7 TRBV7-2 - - TGTGCCAGCAGCTTAGTTCGCGGTGGGGGAGAGTACGAGCAGTACTTC CASSLVRGGGEYEQYF
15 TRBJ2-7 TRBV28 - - TGTGCCAGCAGGCCGGGCCGCCAAAGCTCCTACGAGCAGTACTTC CASRPGRQSSYEQYF
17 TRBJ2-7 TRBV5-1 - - TGCGCCAGCAGACCGGGACAAGGGGGTTTGGACTCCTACGAGCAGTACTTC CASRPGQGGLDSYEQYF
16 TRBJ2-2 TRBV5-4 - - TGTGCCAGCAGCCCGGCTGGGAAGCGGAACACCGGGGAGCTGTTTTTT CASSPAGKRNTGELFF
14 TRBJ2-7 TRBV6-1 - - TGTGCCAGCAGGGAGACTCCGAGCTCCTACGAGCAGTACTTC CASRETPSSYEQYF
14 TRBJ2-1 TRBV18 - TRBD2 TGTGCCAGCTCACCTCCTGGACTAGCTATTGAGCAGTTCTTC CASSPPGLAIEQFF
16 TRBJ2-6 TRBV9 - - TGTGCCAGCAGCGGGGGGACATTCTCTGGGGCCAACGTCCTGACTTTC CASSGGTFSGANVLTF
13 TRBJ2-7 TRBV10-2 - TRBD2 TGCGCCAGCGAAGTAGCGGGAGGTAACGAGCAGTACTTC CASEVAGGNEQYF
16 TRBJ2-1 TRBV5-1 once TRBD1 TGCGCCAGCAGCAACCGGGACAGGGGTTCCTACAATGAGCAGTTCTTC CASSNRDRGSYNEQFF
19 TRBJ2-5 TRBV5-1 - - TGCGCCAGCAGCTTAAGTGTGCGTATGGGTGGCGGAAGGGATGGGACCCAGTACTTC CASSLSVRMGGGRDGTQYF
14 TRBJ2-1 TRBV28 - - TGTGCCAGCAGCTGGAGACTAGACTACAATGAGCAGTTCTTC CASSWRLDYNEQFF
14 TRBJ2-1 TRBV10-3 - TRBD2 TGTGCCATCAGTAAGGGACTAGCGGGGAATGAGCAGTTCTTC CAISKGLAGNEQFF
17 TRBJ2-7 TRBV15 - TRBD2 TGTGCCACCAGCAGAGATAGGGGTGGCGGGAGGGGTTCCGAGCAGTACTTC CATSRDRGGGRGSEQYF
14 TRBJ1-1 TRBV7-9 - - TGTGCCAGCAGCCCCCGACAGTTGAACACTGAAGCTTTCTTT CASSPRQLNTEAFF
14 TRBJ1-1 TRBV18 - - TGTGCCAGCTCACCCCCAGGGGTGGGGACTGAAGCTTTCTTT CASSPPGVGTEAFF
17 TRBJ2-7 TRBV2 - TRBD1 TGTGCCAGCAGCGAAGGGACAGGTTCCTTTTATTCCAGCGAGCAGTACTTC CASSEGTGSFYSSEQYF
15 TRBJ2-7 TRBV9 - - TGTGCCAGCAGCGTAGGCCGCGGACAAAACTACGAGCAGTACTTC CASSVGRGQNYEQYF
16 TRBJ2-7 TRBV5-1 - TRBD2 TGCGCCAGCAGCTTCACTAGCGGGAGAAACATCGACGAGCAGTACTTC CASSFTSGRNIDEQYF